This passage covers 20 T cell receptor beta chains from one sample sequenced in a study of T cells in women clearing cervical HPV infection. The protocol was immunoSEQ multiplex PCR, while the TCRdb copy is restricted to in-frame clones and leaves out a portion. The table lists 20,000 to 25,000 clones. The material sequenced was blood buffy coat. The source of these receptors is a woman between 18 and 69 years old with a cervical HPV16 infection that either progressed to CIN3+ or cleared (not recorded which).

With respect to this clone: Sequencing ends 3 residues short of the CDR3 end; the germline J gene provides the rest. This chain links TRBV6-7 with TRBJ2-1; TRBD2 is a possible D gene (6 bases). TRBV6-7 is noted as an ORF with a role that remains uncertain. This CDR3 contains 12 residues. The V end lost 7 bases, the J end lost 7 bases, and 11 bases lay between the germline ends. The part of the CDR3 DNA that was read is TGTGCCAGCATACAGGAGGGAAATGAG. It specifies CASIQEGNE. The CDR3, in full, reads CASIQEGNEQFF.

A note on this clone: With the read ending 3 residues before the CDR3 end, the germline J gene is used to fill in that end. This chain connects TRBV2 to TRBJ1-1; 10 bases are shared with TRBD1. The CDR3 contains 15 residues. V gave up 6 bases and J gave up 2 bases; unmatched junction bases: 6. Germline V gene lookup returns CDR1 SNHLY and CDR2 FYNNEI. The part of the CDR3 DNA that was read is TGTGCCAGCAGGCAATCGACAGGGGGCAACACTGAA. This translates into CASRQSTGGNTE. The full CDR3 is CASRQSTGGNTEAFF.

CDR3 sequence: CASSLSQDQPQYF. CDR3 DNA, as far as it was read: TGCGCCAGCAGCTTGAGTCAGGATCAGCCG. The genes are TRBV5-1 and TRBJ2-3; D ambiguous. The read finishes 3 residues shy of the CDR3 end, and the germline J gene is used to complete it. The CDR3 extends over 13 amino acids. Germline CDR1 SGHRS, CDR2 YFSETQ.

As for this clone: The read ends 3 residues early relative to the CDR3; the germline J gene fills the gap. This chain uses TRBV7-2 with TRBJ1-2, with no clear D. Germline CDR1 reads SGHTA; CDR2 reads FQGNSA. There are 14 residues in the CDR3. CDR3 DNA (partial): TGTGCCAGCAGCCTTCACAAGGGTTACAATGAC. Its translation is CASSLHKGYND. The full CDR3 is CASSLHKGYNDYTF.

As regards this clone: The sequence runs out 3 residues before the end of the CDR3; the remainder is reconstructed from the germline J gene. The chain is built from TRBV27 and TRBJ2-2; D is perhaps TRBD1 (6 bases). The CDR3 totals 14 residues. Germline V gene lookup returns CDR1 MNHEY and CDR2 SMNVEV (reference sequence). With 5 bases removed from V and 7 bases from J, the gap between germline ends came to 14 bases. The CDR3: CASSRTVRGGELFF. The CDR3 DNA, read in part, is TGTGCCAGCAGTAGGACAGTCAGGGGCGGGGAG.

Points on this clone: The CDR3 end lies 3 residues beyond the end of the read and is filled in from the germline J gene. The chain links TRBV18 to TRBJ2-3; 8 positions agree with TRBD2. This CDR3 spans 16 amino acids. Germline lookup yields CDR1 KGHSH and CDR2 LQKENI. This CDR3 reads CASSPLVAGIQETQYF. The part of the CDR3 DNA that was read is TGTGCCAGCTCACCACTAGTAGCGGGGATTCAAGAGACG.

A remark on this clone: Coverage ceases 3 residues before the CDR3 finishes, and the germline J gene fills in the end. The rearrangement links TRBV5-4 to TRBJ1-2; 9 nucleotides agree with TRBD1. Trimming took 4 bases from V and 4 from J; bases not matched to a gene: 8. The CDR3 is 15 residues long. CDR1 and CDR2 from the germline V gene are SGHNT and YYREEE (reference sequence). The sequenced part of the CDR3 DNA is TGTGCCAGCAGCCACCAACAGGGGGCGAGCTATGGC. Translating gives CASSHQQGASYG. The complete CDR3 protein is CASSHQQGASYGYTF.

With regard to this clone: The read gets to within 3 residues of the CDR3 end, and the germline J gene fills in the rest. The chain joins TRBV20-1 to TRBJ2-7, with TRBD2 matching 9 bases. V gave up 5 bases and J gave up 3 bases; unmatched junction bases: 17. This CDR3 is 17 amino acids long. The V gene's germline CDR1 is DFQATT and CDR2 SNEGSKA (reference sequence). The CDR3 DNA, read in part, is TGCAGTGCTTCTAGAGGGACTGGTAGCGGGAGATACTACGAG. Translating it yields CSASRGTGSGRYYE. The CDR3 as a whole reads CSASRGTGSGRYYEQYF.

Turning to this clone: The read terminates 3 residues ahead of where the CDR3 ends, so the germline J gene completes it. The V and J genes are TRBV7-2 and TRBJ2-1; 14 bases are a match to TRBD2. V was clipped by 0 bases and J by 6 bases; unmatched bases: 4. The CDR3 has 17 residues. Per germline, CDR1 SGHTA and CDR2 FQGNSA. The CDR3 DNA, read in part, is TGTGCCAGCAGCTTAGCGACTAGCGGGAGGGCCTTCAATGAG. It specifies CASSLATSGRAFNE. The full-length CDR3 reads as CASSLATSGRAFNEQFF.

A word on this clone: Mismatch with germline at one junction end may stem from a read error. Read sequence stops 3 residues before the CDR3 end, and the germline J gene provides the missing end. This sequence joins TRBV4-2 and TRBJ2-3; TRBD2 might be the D (5 bases). Per the germline V gene, CDR1 is LGHNA and CDR2 is YNFKEQ. The CDR3 contains 16 residues. Partial CDR3 DNA: TGCGCCAGCAGCCAATCCGCGGCGGGCTACCAAGAGACG. Protein: CASSQSAAGYQET. The full CDR3 protein reads CASSQSAAGYQETQYF.

As to this clone: The CDR3 goes on 3 residues after the read ends, and that part is filled in from the germline J gene. The chain links TRBV6-7 to TRBJ1-2; TRBD1 matches at 7 bases. TRBV6-7 is filed as an ORF, its function uncertain. V was pared by 0 bases and J by 2 bases, with 6 bases of the junction left unmatched. The CDR3 loop spans 16 amino acids. The CDR3 region is CASSYSAGQRNYGYTF. The DNA read from the CDR3 is TGTGCCAGCAGTTACTCGGCGGGACAGAGAAACTATGGC.

As for this clone: The read ends 3 residues shy of where the CDR3 ends; the end is completed using the germline J gene. This chain connects TRBV2 to TRBJ1-1, with D maybe TRBD1 (6 bases). Germline lookup yields CDR1 SNHLY and CDR2 FYNNEI. This CDR3 comprises 15 residues. The V end was cut by 6 bases, the J end by 5 bases, with 19 bases between. The CDR3 is CASSSLQGWSTEAFF. CDR3 bases read: TGTGCCAGCAGCTCACTACAGGGATGGAGTACTGAA.

Details on this clone: The read terminates 3 residues ahead of where the CDR3 ends, so the germline J gene completes it. This sequence joins TRBV10-3 and TRBJ2-1, with 8 bases fitting TRBD1. The CDR3 is made up of 14 amino acids. The V and J ends lost 7 bases and 4 bases, in that order; junction bases with no gene match: 6. Per germline, CDR1 ENHRY and CDR2 SYGVKD. The CDR3 bases that were read are TGTGCCATCACCCAGGACAGGGATTACAATGAG. This translates into CAITQDRDYNE. In full, the CDR3 reads CAITQDRDYNEQFF.

To note about this clone: The read gets to within 3 residues of the CDR3 end, and the germline J gene fills in the rest. The chain recombines TRBV20-1 with TRBJ2-4; TRBD1 agrees at 7 bases. This CDR3 is built from 14 residues. The V and J ends lost 4 bases and 3 bases, in that order; junction bases with no gene match: 6. Looked up from germline, CDR1 is DFQATT and CDR2 is SNEGSKA (reference sequence). CDR3 DNA (partial): TGCAGTGCTACTTGGACAGGAGGCAAAAACATT. This encodes CSATWTGGKNI. The entire CDR3 reads CSATWTGGKNIQYF.

The CDR3 spells CASSKSVRGGNTEAFF. CDR3 bases read: TGTGCTAGCTCCAAATCTGTCCGGGGGGGGAACACTGAA. This rearrangement joins TRBV7-7 to TRBJ1-1; TRBD1 might be the D (5 bases). The read ends 3 residues early relative to the CDR3; the germline J gene fills the gap. The CDR3 loop spans 16 amino acids. The V gene's germline CDR1 is SSHAT and CDR2 FNYEAQ (reference sequence).

As regards this clone: From the germline J gene comes the end of the CDR3, since the read stops 3 residues before it. The V and J genes are TRBV20-1 and TRBJ2-1; 7 bases line up with TRBD2. The CDR3 totals 15 residues. Per germline, CDR1 DFQATT and CDR2 SNEGSKA (reference sequence). V gave up 6 bases and J gave up 9 bases; unmatched junction bases: 17. CDR3 bases read: TGCAGTGCCAACCGATTTCGGGGAGGGCAAGGTGAG. Residues: CSANRFRGGQGE. The CDR3, in full, reads CSANRFRGGQGEQFF.

Comment on this clone: From the germline J gene comes the end of the CDR3, since the read stops 3 residues before it. This sequence joins TRBV20-1 and TRBJ1-5, with D perhaps TRBD1 (6 bases). CDR1 and CDR2 (germline): DFQATT, SNEGSKA (reference sequence). There are 16 residues in the CDR3. V lost 5 bases to trimming and J lost 7 bases, with 24 bases between them. The covered CDR3 bases are TGCAGTGCTCCCCATGAGGGGGGGCGCATCAGACAGCCC. It yields the protein CSAPHEGGRIRQP. The full CDR3 protein is CSAPHEGGRIRQPQHF.

Remarks on this clone: A read error may account for a junction end that differs from germline. Read sequence stops 3 residues before the CDR3 end, and the germline J gene provides the missing end. The V call is TRBV4-2, the J call TRBJ2-1; tentative D call: TRBD2 (5 bases). Germline CDR1 LGHNA, CDR2 YNFKEQ. This CDR3 comprises 15 residues. CDR3 loop: CASSQDRGTYNEQFF. The CDR3 DNA, read in part, is TGCGCCAGCAGCCAAGATCGGGGTACATACAATGAG.

This chain's CDR3 is CASGSGTINNEQFF. Partial CDR3 DNA: TGTGCTAGTGGTTCCGGGACTATCAACAATGAG. This chain uses TRBV12-5 with TRBJ2-1; 7 positions agree with TRBD2. The CDR3 end falls 3 residues outside the read, so it is completed with the germline J gene. V was pared by 4 bases and J by 5 bases, with 5 bases of the junction left unmatched. Per the germline V gene, CDR1 is LGHNT and CDR2 is FRNRAP. This CDR3 has 14 residues.

Remarks on this clone: Read coverage stops 3 residues before the CDR3 terminus; the germline J gene supplies the remainder. The J gene is TRBJ2-3, the V gene TRBV28; TRBD1 matches at 10 bases. V shed 6 bases, J shed 4 bases, and the junction held 7 bases outside the gene matches. CDR1 is MDHEN, CDR2 SYDVKM, per germline. The CDR3 extends over 15 amino acids. The CDR3 bases that were read are TGTGCCAGCAGCCCTGTAGGACAGGGGGCAGATACG. This sequence encodes CASSPVGQGADT. The whole CDR3 protein is CASSPVGQGADTQYF.